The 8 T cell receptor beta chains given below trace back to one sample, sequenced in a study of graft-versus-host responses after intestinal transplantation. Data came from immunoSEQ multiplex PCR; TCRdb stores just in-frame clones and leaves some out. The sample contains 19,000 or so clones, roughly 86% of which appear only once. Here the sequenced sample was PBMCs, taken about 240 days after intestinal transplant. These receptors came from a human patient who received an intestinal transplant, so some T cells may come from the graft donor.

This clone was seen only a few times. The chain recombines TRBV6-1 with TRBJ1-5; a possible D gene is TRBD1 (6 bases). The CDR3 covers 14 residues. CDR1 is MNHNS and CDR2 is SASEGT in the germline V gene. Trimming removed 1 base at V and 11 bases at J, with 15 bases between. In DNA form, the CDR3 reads TGTGCCAGCAGTGAAGGGGGGCCCTCCGAGGCCCAGCATTTT. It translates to CASSEGGPSEAQHF.

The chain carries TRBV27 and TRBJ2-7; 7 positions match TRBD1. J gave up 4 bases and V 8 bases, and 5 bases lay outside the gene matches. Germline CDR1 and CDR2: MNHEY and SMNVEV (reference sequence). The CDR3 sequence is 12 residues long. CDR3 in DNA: TGTGCCAGCGGGGACAGAGTATACGAGCAGTACTTC. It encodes CASGDRVYEQYF.

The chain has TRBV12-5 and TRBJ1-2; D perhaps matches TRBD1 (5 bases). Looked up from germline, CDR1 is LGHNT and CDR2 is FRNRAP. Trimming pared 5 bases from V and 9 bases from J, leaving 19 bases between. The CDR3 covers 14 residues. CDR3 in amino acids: CASGPTALKGRYTF. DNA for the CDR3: TGTGCTAGTGGTCCGACAGCCCTTAAAGGACGCTACACCTTC.

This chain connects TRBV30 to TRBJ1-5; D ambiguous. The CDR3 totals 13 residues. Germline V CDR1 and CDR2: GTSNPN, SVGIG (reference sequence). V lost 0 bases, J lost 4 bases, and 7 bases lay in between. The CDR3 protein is CAWSVARNQPQHF. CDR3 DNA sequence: TGTGCCTGGAGTGTAGCGCGGAATCAGCCCCAGCATTTT.

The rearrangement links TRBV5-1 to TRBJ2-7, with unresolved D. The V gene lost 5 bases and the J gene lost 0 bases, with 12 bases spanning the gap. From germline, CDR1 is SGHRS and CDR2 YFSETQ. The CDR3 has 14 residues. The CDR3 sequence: CASSPMVFSYEQYF. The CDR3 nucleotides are TGCGCCAGCAGTCCTATGGTCTTCTCCTACGAGCAGTACTTC.

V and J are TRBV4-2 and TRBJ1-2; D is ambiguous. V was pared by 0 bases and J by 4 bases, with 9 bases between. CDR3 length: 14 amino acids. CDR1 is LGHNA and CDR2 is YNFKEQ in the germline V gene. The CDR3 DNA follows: TGTGCCAGCAGCCAAGATAACAGCCTCTATGGCTACACCTTC. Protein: CASSQDNSLYGYTF.

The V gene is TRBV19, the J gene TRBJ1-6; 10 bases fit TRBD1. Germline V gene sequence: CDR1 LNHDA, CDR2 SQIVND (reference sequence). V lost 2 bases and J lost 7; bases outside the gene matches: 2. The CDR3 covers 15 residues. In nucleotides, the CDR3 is TGTGCCAGTAGTATATGGGGACAGGGGAATTCACCCCTCCACTTT. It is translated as CASSIWGQGNSPLHF.

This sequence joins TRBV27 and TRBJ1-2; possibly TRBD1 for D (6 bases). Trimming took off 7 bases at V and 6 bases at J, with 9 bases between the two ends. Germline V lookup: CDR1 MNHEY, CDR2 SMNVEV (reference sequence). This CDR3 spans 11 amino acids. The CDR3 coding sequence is TGTGCCAGCAAAAGGGGGAATGGCTACACCTTC. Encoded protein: CASKRGNGYTF.